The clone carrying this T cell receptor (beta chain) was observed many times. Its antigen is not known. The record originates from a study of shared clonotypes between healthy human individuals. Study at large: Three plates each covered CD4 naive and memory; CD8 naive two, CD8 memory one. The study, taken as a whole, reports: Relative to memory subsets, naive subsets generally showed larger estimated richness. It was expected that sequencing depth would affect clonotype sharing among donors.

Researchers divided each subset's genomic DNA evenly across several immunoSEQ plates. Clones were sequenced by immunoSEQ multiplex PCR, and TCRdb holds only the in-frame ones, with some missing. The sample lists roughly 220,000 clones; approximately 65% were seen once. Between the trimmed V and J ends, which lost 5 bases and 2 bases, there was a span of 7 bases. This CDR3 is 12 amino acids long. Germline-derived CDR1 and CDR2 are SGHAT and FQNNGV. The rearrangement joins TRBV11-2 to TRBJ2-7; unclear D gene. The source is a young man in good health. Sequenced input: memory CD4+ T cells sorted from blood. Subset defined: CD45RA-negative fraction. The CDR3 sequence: CASSPGTYEQYF. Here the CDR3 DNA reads TGTGCCAGCAGCCCAGGAACCTACGAGCAGTACTTC.